The sequence of this TCR beta chain was determined in a study of blood T cell repertoires in COVID-19. V lost 3 bases and J lost 7; bases outside the gene matches: 9. The CDR3 sequence is 13 residues long. In germline, CDR1 is GTSNPN, CDR2 SVGIG (reference sequence). This table comes from immunoSEQ multiplex PCR, and its TCRdb copy is limited to in-frame clones, with some not included. Among under 300,000 clones listed, about 88% were seen once. The sequenced sample was peripheral blood. The TCR originated in a woman between 65 and 79 years old with COVID-19, enrolled during active disease. The chain combines TRBV30 with TRBJ2-7; 7 nucleotides line up with TRBD1. The CDR3 reads CAWRQGLLGEQYF. The CDR3 coding sequence is TGTGCCTGGAGACAGGGGCTTCTTGGGGAGCAGTACTTC.